This TCR beta chain was found in a study of OX40 agonist ivuxolimab in advanced cancers. Looking at the study overall: Every 2 weeks, patients got intravenous ivuxolimab at one of six dose levels (0.01-10 mg/kg). Dose-escalation patients were diagnosed with hepatocellular carcinoma, melanoma, renal cell cancer or head and neck cancer.

This clone has a single count. From germline, CDR1 is SEHNR and CDR2 FQNEAQ (reference sequence). V trimming: 5 bases; J trimming: 3 bases; junction bases outside the gene matches: 2. The CDR3 loop spans 14 amino acids. Clones were sequenced by immunoSEQ multiplex PCR, and TCRdb holds only the in-frame ones, with some missing. This sample yields fewer than 20,000 clones, of which over 70% are seen a single time; around 12% belongs to the top ten. Sequences were derived from CD4+ or CD8+ T cells sorted from blood, sampled in a trial of the OX40 agonist ivuxolimab. This chain links TRBV7-9 with TRBJ2-2; 8 nucleotides align to TRBD1. This receptor was taken from an adult with an advanced solid tumor such as melanoma, head and neck, liver or kidney cancer. CDR3 sequence: CASSPQGDTGELFF. In DNA, the CDR3 is TGTGCCAGCAGCCCACAGGGGGACACCGGGGAGCTGTTTTTT.